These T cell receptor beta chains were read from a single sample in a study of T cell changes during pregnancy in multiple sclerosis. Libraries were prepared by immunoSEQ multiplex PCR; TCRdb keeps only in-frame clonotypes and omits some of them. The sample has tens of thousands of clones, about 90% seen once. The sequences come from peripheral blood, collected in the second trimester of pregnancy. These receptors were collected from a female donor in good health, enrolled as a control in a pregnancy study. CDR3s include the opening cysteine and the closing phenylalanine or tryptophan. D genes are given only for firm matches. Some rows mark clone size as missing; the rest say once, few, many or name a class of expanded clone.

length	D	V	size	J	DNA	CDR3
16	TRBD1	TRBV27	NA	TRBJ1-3	TGTGCCAGCAGTTTAAGTAGGACAGGGGTTGGAAACACCATATATTTT	CASSLSRTGVGNTIYF
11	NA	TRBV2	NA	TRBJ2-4	TGTGCCAGCATGGGGGGAAACATTCAGTACTTC	CASMGGNIQYF
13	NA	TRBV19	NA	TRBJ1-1	TGTGCCACCAGCCCGGGCCCGGGGACTGAAGCTTTCTTT	CATSPGPGTEAFF
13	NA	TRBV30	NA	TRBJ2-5	TGTGCCTGGAGTGGGGGGGGGCGAGAGACCCAGTACTTC	CAWSGGGRETQYF
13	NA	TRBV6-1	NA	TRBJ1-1	TGTGCCAGCAGTGAGGACATTCGGGGAGGGGCTTTCTTT	CASSEDIRGGAFF
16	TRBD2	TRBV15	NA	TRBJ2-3	TGTGCCACCAGCAGAGATCGGAGGGGAGGGTCAGATACGCAGTATTTT	CATSRDRRGGSDTQYF
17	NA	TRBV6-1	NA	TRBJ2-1	TGTGCCAGCAGTGGATGGCGACATGGGGGGTCGGGAAATGAGCAGTTCTTC	CASSGWRHGGSGNEQFF
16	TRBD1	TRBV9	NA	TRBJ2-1	TGTGCCAGCAGCGTTAAATGGGACAGGGGGAACAATGAGCAGTTCTTC	CASSVKWDRGNNEQFF
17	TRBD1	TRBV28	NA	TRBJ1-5	TGTGCCAGCAGTTTAGCTCCATGGACAGGGGGAAATCAGCCCCAGCATTTT	CASSLAPWTGGNQPQHF
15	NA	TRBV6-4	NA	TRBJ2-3	TGTGCCAGCAGTGAAGGCAGGGAAGTCACAGATACGCAGTATTTT	CASSEGREVTDTQYF
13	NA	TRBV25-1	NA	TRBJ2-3	TGTGCCAGCAGTAATCGACAGTCAGATACGCAGTATTTT	CASSNRQSDTQYF
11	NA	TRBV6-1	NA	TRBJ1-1	TGTGCCAGCATCGGACCCGGGGTCGGTTTCTTT	CASIGPGVGFF
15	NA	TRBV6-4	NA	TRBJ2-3	TGTGCCATCCAGAATGAGGGTTGGATTACAGATACGCAGTATTTT	CAIQNEGWITDTQYF
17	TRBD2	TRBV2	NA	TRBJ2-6	TGTGCCAGCAGTATACTAGCGGGGGGTTCTGGGGCCAACGTCCTGACTTTC	CASSILAGGSGANVLTF
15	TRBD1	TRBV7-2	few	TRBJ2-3	TGTGCCAGCAGCTCAGGGGGACGGGCAACAGATACGCAGTATTTT	CASSSGGRATDTQYF
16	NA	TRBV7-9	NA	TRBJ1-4	TGTGCCAGCAGCTTAGCCTCCGCAGGGTCTAATGAAAAACTGTTTTTT	CASSLASAGSNEKLFF
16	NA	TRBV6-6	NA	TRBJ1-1	TGTGCCAGCAGTCCACCAATCGACAGGATGCACACTGAAGCTTTCTTT	CASSPPIDRMHTEAFF